Described below is a single TCR beta chain sequence and its context. There is no known antigen for this receptor. Given the absence of the conserved phenylalanine or tryptophan at the CDR3 end, a read error is likely. The DNA is left out, because the CDR3 cannot be placed on it with certainty; the CDR3 is given as TCRdb lists it. The sample is drawn from a study of CD8+CD57+ T cells in acquired aplastic anemia (dated by TCRdb to about 2018). Regarding the research as a whole: Extracted DNA from sorted CD4+ and CD8+ cells averaged around 3.4 ug, ranging from roughly 0.17 to 27.4 ug. CD8+CD57+ expansion was defined as frequency above the mean frequency observed in healthy subjects. Overall study outcomes, separate from this receptor: Between patients and healthy controls, no significant difference in CD8+ Simpson's diversity was found (P=0.060). Twenty-nine CD8+ CDR3 sequences were found in both patients and controls but appeared to be highly expressed in patients and within the immunodominant clones of the patients.

The CDR3 spans 13 residues, counting both ends. Sequences SNHLY (CDR1) and FYNNEI (CDR2) are obtained from the germline V gene. Genomic DNA was used as template for profiling of TCR beta VDJ combinations and CDR3 sequences. TCR repertoire sequencing was run on an Illumina HiSeq 2000. Per the source publication's procedure: Repertoires were assessed using TRBV/TRBJ rearrangement plots, CDR3 size and DJ length profiles, and Simpson's diversity index. The most abundant DNA sequence in the deep sequencing data was defined as the immunodominant clone. CDR3 amino acid sequences were checked for sharing between subjects and were compared against published repertoires and the VDJdb database. Starting from the raw public reads, TCRdb applied fastp trimming at Q25, assembled clones with MiXCR and retained in-frame beta chains. CDR3 protein sequences are deduplicated, and each keeps its most common genes and DNA. It is TCRdb's table, rather than the study itself, that gives the V and J calls and clone size. The sample table shows approximately 260,000 distinct CDR3 sequences, and 82% are seen once. The ten biggest clones cover 40% to 55% of the sample.

Expansion of CD8+CD57+ cells had been shown by flow cytometry in the patients chosen for sequencing. Every patient had a diagnosis of severe acquired aplastic anemia based on International Study of Aplastic Anemia and Agranulocytosis and Camitta criteria. No patient had received any therapy when blood was sampled. The study deep-sequenced TCR repertoires of sorted CD4+ and CD8+ blood T cells from severe aplastic anemia patients and healthy subjects. Patients were enrolled under clinicaltrials.gov protocols 00001620, 01623167, 00001397, 00071045, 00081523 and 00961064 in the USA. Ficoll-Paque density gradient centrifugation was used to isolate peripheral blood mononuclear cells. Before DNA was extracted, CD4+ and CD8+ T cells were sorted using either FACS or magnetic beads.

The chain joins TRBV2 to TRBJ2-3; TRBD1, the table's D call, was not compared with the DNA. The specimen sequenced was sorted CD4+, CD8+, or CD8+CD57+ T cells (not recorded which) from PBMCs. The clonotype originates from a human donor with aplastic anemia. CDR3 loop: CASRDRGRAVRRA.